The next 21 T cell receptor beta chains were all read from a single sample in a study of shared clonotypes between healthy human individuals. The repertoire was sequenced with immunoSEQ multiplex PCR; TCRdb's copy has only in-frame clones and lacks some. The sample consists of approximately 1.5 million clones, approximately 98.5% of them appearing once. Material for sequencing was naive CD4+ T cells sorted from blood. Documented subset: CD45RA+ positively selected. Every receptor here comes from a man aged 25 to 45 in good health.

This sequence joins TRBV9 and TRBJ1-4, with D uncertain. Looked up from germline, CDR1 is SGDLS and CDR2 is YYNGEE. This CDR3 is built from 15 residues. Deletions cut 0 bases from V and 4 bases from J, with 10 bases between. The chain's CDR3 is CASSVGKLGNEKLFF. CDR3 nucleotide sequence: TGTGCCAGCAGCGTAGGGAAGTTAGGTAATGAAAAACTGTTTTTT.

This clone was observed a single time. The CDR3 nucleotides are TGTGCCGCCCGGGCCCAGTTTATGAACACTGAAGCTTTCTTT. Translated: CAARAQFMNTEAFF. This chain connects TRBV27 to TRBJ1-1; the D is unclear. CDR1 is MNHEY, CDR2 SMNVEV, per germline (reference sequence). Trimming cost V 11 bases and J 0 bases, with 16 bases left between them. The length of the CDR3 is 14 residues.

This chain uses TRBV19 with TRBJ2-4; TRBD1 aligns across 9 bases. Germline V gene sequence: CDR1 LNHDA, CDR2 SQIVND (reference sequence). The CDR3 spans 18 residues. The J segment lost 0 bases and the V segment lost 5 bases, leaving 11 bases of the junction unmatched. The DNA for the CDR3 is TGTGCCAGTAGTGTCGGGACAGGGACCGTTCTAGCCAAAAACATTCAGTACTTC. Protein product: CASSVGTGTVLAKNIQYF.

The J gene is TRBJ1-2, the V gene TRBV28; D remains ambiguous. The V gene's germline CDR1 is MDHEN and CDR2 SYDVKM. Trimming cost V 0 bases and J 2 bases, with 16 bases left between them. The CDR3 covers 17 residues. CDR3: CASSLWVIPLQNYGYTF. Written as DNA, the CDR3 is TGTGCCAGCAGTTTATGGGTAATACCTCTACAAAACTATGGCTACACCTTC.

This sequence joins TRBV2 and TRBJ2-7, with 9 nucleotides matching TRBD1. The CDR3 extends over 15 amino acids. CDR1 SNHLY and CDR2 FYNNEI come from the germline V gene. Trimming at V came to 4 bases and at J to 9 bases, leaving 13 bases not matched to a gene. The CDR3 here is CASSVGQGIPGGQYF. The DNA of the CDR3 is TGTGCCAGCAGTGTGGGACAGGGTATTCCTGGGGGGCAGTACTTC.

Concerning this clone itself: The same CDR3 can be traced to other DNA sequences in this sample. The chain has TRBV6-1 and TRBJ1-4; 8 nucleotides match TRBD1. CDR1 is MNHNS, CDR2 SASEGT, per germline. The CDR3 spans 14 residues. Trimming took 3 bases from V and 6 from J; bases not matched to a gene: 3. CDR3 DNA sequence: TGTGCCAGCAGTGACGGGACAGGTGATGAAAAACTGTTTTTT. This sequence encodes CASSDGTGDEKLFF.

CDR3 DNA: TGTGCCAGCAGCAAAGGCCAGCAAGAGACCCAGTACTTC. Protein sequence: CASSKGQQETQYF. The rearrangement uses TRBV2 and TRBJ2-5; D remains ambiguous. CDR3 size: 13 residues. V shed 6 bases and J shed 2 bases, with 10 bases lying between them. In germline, CDR1 is SNHLY, CDR2 FYNNEI.

The gene calls are TRBV5-4 and TRBJ1-1; no clear D. V lost 4 bases to trimming and J lost 3 bases, with 16 bases between them. Germline-derived CDR1 and CDR2 are SGHNT and YYREEE (reference sequence). This CDR3 spans 15 amino acids. The CDR3 DNA sequence: TGTGCCAGCAGCCCGAAAGATGGCATTTACACTGAAGCTTTCTTT. As protein: CASSPKDGIYTEAFF. The complete variable domain, with remaining parts taken from reference TRBV5-4 and TRBJ1-1, reads ETGVTQSPTHLIKTRGQQVTLRCSSQSGHNTVSWYQQALGQGPQFIFQYYREEENGRGNFPPRFSGLQFPNYSSELNVNALELDDSALYLCASSPKDGIYTEAFFGQGTRLTVV.

The J gene is TRBJ2-1, the V gene TRBV30; D gene uncertain. The germline V and J ends were trimmed by 0 bases and 6 bases, with 12 bases remaining between them. The germline CDR1 and CDR2 sequences are GTSNPN and SVGIG (reference sequence). The CDR3 is 14 amino acids. The CDR3 reads CAWSVLGPFNEQFF. The CDR3 DNA sequence: TGTGCCTGGAGTGTACTTGGTCCCTTCAATGAGCAGTTCTTC.

This clone appeared once. J is TRBJ2-4 and V is TRBV10-2; 9 bases agree with TRBD1. The V gene end was trimmed by 5 bases and the J gene end by 3 bases; junction bases not matched to a gene: 2. Germline CDR1 WSHSY, CDR2 SAAADI. The CDR3 runs to 14 residues. CDR3 sequence (DNA): TGCGCCAGCAGTTCGACAGGGGGCAAAAACATTCAGTACTTC. Protein: CASSSTGGKNIQYF.

Here the CDR3 reads CASSRLAGGLSYEQYF. The CDR3 DNA reads TGTGCCAGTAGTAGGCTAGCGGGAGGACTCAGCTACGAGCAGTACTTC. The chain is built from TRBV19 and TRBJ2-7; the match to TRBD2 covers 11 bases. The germline V gene has CDR1 LNHDA and CDR2 SQIVND (reference sequence). Trimming removed 4 bases from V and 3 bases from J; junction bases left unmatched: 8. The CDR3 has 16 amino acids.

This chain uses TRBV5-6 with TRBJ1-2, with D hard to call. Trimming stripped 3 bases from V and 7 bases from J, with 13 bases between. This CDR3 spans 13 amino acids. The germline gives CDR1 SGHDT, CDR2 YYEEEE. The CDR3 nucleotides read TGTGCCAGCAGCTACGGCCACGGGAGTGGCTACACCTTC. This sequence encodes CASSYGHGSGYTF.

This chain connects TRBV10-3 to TRBJ2-5; D not resolved. Between the trimmed V and J ends, which lost 6 bases and 2 bases, there was a span of 4 bases. The germline gives CDR1 ENHRY, CDR2 SYGVKD. This CDR3 is 11 amino acids long. The CDR3 sequence: CAISAQETQYF. CDR3 bases: TGTGCCATCAGCGCACAAGAGACCCAGTACTTC.

The chain links TRBV7-6 to TRBJ2-2; D ambiguous. The V and J ends lost 1 base and 1 base respectively, with 13 bases between them. CDR1 is SGHVS and CDR2 is FNYEAQ in the germline V gene. The CDR3 has 17 amino acids. The CDR3 loop reads CASSLVGNPLNTGELFF. The CDR3 DNA follows: TGTGCCAGCAGCTTAGTTGGCAACCCTTTGAACACCGGGGAGCTGTTTTTT.

The CDR3 spells CASSVSGGTYEQYF. DNA for the CDR3: TGTGCCAGCAGCGTTAGCGGGGGGACCTACGAGCAGTACTTC. The V and J genes are TRBV9 and TRBJ2-7; 10 bases align to TRBD2. V dropped 2 bases and J dropped 2; count of bases not matched to a gene: 1. Germline assignment: CDR1 SGDLS and CDR2 YYNGEE. The CDR3 sequence is 14 residues long. Together with reference TRBV9 and TRBJ2-7, the CDR3 gives the full variable domain: DSGVTQTPKHLITATGQRVTLRCSPRSGDLSVYWYQQSLDQGLQFLIQYYNGEERAKGNILERFSAQQFPDLHSELNLSSLELGDSALYFCASSVSGGTYEQYFGPGTRLTVT.

A word on this clone: The sample has other DNA sequences that encode this CDR3 too. J is TRBJ1-5 and V is TRBV28, with D possibly matching TRBD1 (6 bases). Germline-derived CDR1 and CDR2 are MDHEN and SYDVKM. This CDR3 is 14 amino acids long. Trimming pared 6 bases from V and 1 base from J, leaving 10 bases between. CDR3 in DNA: TGTGCCAGCAGGCTCACAGGGAGCAATCAGCCCCAGCATTTT. This sequence encodes CASRLTGSNQPQHF.

As for this clone: The sample has other DNA sequences that encode this CDR3 too. The chain is built from TRBV7-2 and TRBJ2-7, with a weak D call TRBD1 (5 bases). V gave up 5 bases and J gave up 0 bases, with 11 bases separating them. Germline CDR1 reads SGHTA; CDR2 reads FQGNSA. The CDR3 runs to 14 residues. CDR3 region: CASSRDRSSYEQYF. CDR3 DNA sequence: TGTGCCAGCAGCCGTGACAGAAGCTCCTACGAGCAGTACTTC.

The chain is built from TRBV6-5 and TRBJ2-7; TRBD1 matches at 11 bases. Germline CDR1 reads MNHEY; CDR2 reads SVGAGI. This CDR3 spans 13 amino acids. J gave up 7 bases and V 8 bases, and 7 bases lay outside the gene matches. CDR3: CASGGQGGKEQYF. As DNA, the CDR3 is TGTGCCAGCGGGGGACAGGGGGGAAAAGAGCAGTACTTC.

Written as DNA, the CDR3 is TGTGCCAGCAGAAGAAGGGGAGTTCGGGAAAAACTGTTTTTT. It codes for CASRRRGVREKLFF. This chain connects TRBV2 to TRBJ1-4; TRBD1 might be the D (5 bases). This CDR3 has 14 residues. V was clipped by 6 bases and J by 8 bases, with 16 bases between them. From germline, CDR1 is SNHLY and CDR2 FYNNEI.

This clone was seen a single time. The chain uses TRBV13 and TRBJ2-7; D not resolved. Looked up from germline, CDR1 is PRHDT and CDR2 is FYEKMQ (reference sequence). This CDR3 is built from 13 residues. V was shortened by 4 bases and J by 0 bases, with 7 bases between the two germline ends. For the CDR3, the DNA is TGTGCCAGCAGCTCCTCATCCTCCTACGAGCAGTACTTC. This encodes CASSSSSSYEQYF.

The V gene is TRBV7-9, the J gene TRBJ2-1; D not certain. Germline values: CDR1 SEHNR, CDR2 FQNEAQ (reference sequence). The CDR3 covers 13 residues. V dropped 6 bases and J dropped 4 bases, with 10 bases sitting between them. This CDR3 reads CASRDTAYNEQFF. The CDR3 DNA reads TGTGCCAGCAGGGATACAGCATACAATGAGCAGTTCTTC.